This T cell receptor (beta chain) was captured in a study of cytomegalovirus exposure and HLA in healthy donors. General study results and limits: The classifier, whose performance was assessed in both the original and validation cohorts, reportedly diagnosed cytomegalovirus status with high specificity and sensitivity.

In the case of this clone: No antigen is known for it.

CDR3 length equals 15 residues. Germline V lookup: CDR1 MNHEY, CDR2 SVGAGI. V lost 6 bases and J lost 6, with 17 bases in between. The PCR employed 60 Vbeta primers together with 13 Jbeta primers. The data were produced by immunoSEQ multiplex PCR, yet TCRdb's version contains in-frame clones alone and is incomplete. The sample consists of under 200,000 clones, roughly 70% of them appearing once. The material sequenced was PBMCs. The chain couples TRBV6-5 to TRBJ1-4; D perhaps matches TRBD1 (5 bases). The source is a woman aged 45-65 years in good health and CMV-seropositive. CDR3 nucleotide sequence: TGTGCCAGCAGACTCTCGGCGGGGCGGTATGAAAAACTGTTTTTT. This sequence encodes CASRLSAGRYEKLFF.